The rows below give T cell receptor beta chains drawn from one sample of a study of T cells after yellow fever vaccination. TCRdb itself ran the 5' RACE reads through MiXCR, one entry per CDR3 protein. The table records 350,000 to 450,000 distinct CDR3 sequences, around a sixth of them present only once. Sequenced material: PBMCs, taken before the yellow fever booster vaccination. The receptors come from a young man who received the YFV17D yellow fever vaccine. Each CDR3 is given with its conserved first and last residue. Each record gives: CDR3 DNA, CDR3 protein, V gene, J gene, clone size, D gene. The D gene is left open where the match is weak. Expanded clones get a size class; other rows say once, few or many, or leave the size out.

TGTGCCAGCGCCCGTTTCTCCGGGGAATACACGAATGAGCAGTTCTTC	CASARFSGEYTNEQFF	TRBV6-5	TRBJ2-1	few	.
TGTGCTAGTGGTTTTAGAGATACGCAGTATTTT	CASGFRDTQYF	TRBV12-5	TRBJ2-3	.	.
TGCAGTGCTAGCAGGACTAGCGCGTCCTACGAGCAGTACTTC	CSASRTSASYEQYF	TRBV20-1	TRBJ2-7	.	TRBD2
TGCGCCAGCAGCCTTACAGGGTGGGATGAAAAGCTGTTTTTT	CASSLTGWDEKLFF	TRBV5-1	TRBJ1-4	.	.
TGTGCCAGCAGCCCCGGACTAGCGGGGATCACAGATACGCAGTATTTT	CASSPGLAGITDTQYF	TRBV11-2	TRBJ2-3	few	TRBD2
TGTGCCAGCAGTTACTCACCCCCTGTGGGGACAGCGACCTATTCACCCCTCCACTTT	CASSYSPPVGTATYSPLHF	TRBV6-5	TRBJ1-6	.	TRBD1
TGTGCCAGCAGCCAAGGCCTAGCGGGGGGGCCTCTGGGGTACAATGAGCAGTTCTTC	CASSQGLAGGPLGYNEQFF	TRBV4-2	TRBJ2-1	few	TRBD2
TGTGCCAGCAGCAAAGTCCGGCAGAGGAACACTGAAGCTTTCTTT	CASSKVRQRNTEAFF	TRBV21-1	TRBJ1-1	few	.
TGTGCCAGCAACAAGCAGGGACAGGGGTGGACAGATACGCAGTATTTT	CASNKQGQGWTDTQYF	TRBV27	TRBJ2-3	few	TRBD1
TGTGCCAGCAGTTGGGCAGGAGGCCCTGAAGCTTTCTTT	CASSWAGGPEAFF	TRBV12-3/TRBV12-4	TRBJ1-1	.	.
TGCGCCAGCAGCCAAGGAAGCTATAATTCACCCCTCCACTTT	CASSQGSYNSPLHF	TRBV4-1	TRBJ1-6	few	.
TGTGCCAGCAGCTTGCGGGGCCTTGGCTACACCTTC	CASSLRGLGYTF	TRBV5-6	TRBJ1-2	once	.
TGTGCCAGCAGTGAATTTCTGGGGGGGCCGGCCAATGAGCAGTTCTTC	CASSEFLGGPANEQFF	TRBV25-1	TRBJ2-1	few	.
TGTGCCATCAGTGGGGGTTCGGGTCGGAGCTCTGGAAACACCATATATTTT	CAISGGSGRSSGNTIYF	TRBV10-3	TRBJ1-3	.	.
TGCGCCAGCAGCTTGGTAGGGGTCTCTGGAAACACCATATATTTT	CASSLVGVSGNTIYF	TRBV5-1	TRBJ1-3	few	.
TGTGCCAGCTCACCACGGAGAGAATTTGGCACTGAAGCTTTCTTT	CASSPRREFGTEAFF	TRBV18	TRBJ1-1	.	.
TGTGCCAGCAGTGAACAGGGGGGACATATGAACACTGAAGCTTTCTTT	CASSEQGGHMNTEAFF	TRBV6-2/TRBV6-3	TRBJ1-1	.	TRBD1
TGCAGCGTTGGAGCGGGGGCGAGCACAGATACGCAGTATTTT	CSVGAGASTDTQYF	TRBV29-1	TRBJ2-3	.	TRBD2
TGTGCCAGCAGCCAAGCAGGGGCCTACGCGAACACCGGGGAGCTGTTTTTT	CASSQAGAYANTGELFF	TRBV14	TRBJ2-2	few	.
TGTGCCAGCAGCGTCTCAAGGGACTCTGGAAACACCATATATTTT	CASSVSRDSGNTIYF	TRBV9	TRBJ1-3	.	.
TGTGCCAGCAGTTCTACGGGTGGATTGCTACGGAGGTCGGGGGAGCAGTACTTC	CASSSTGGLLRRSGEQYF	TRBV11-2	TRBJ2-7	.	.
TGTGCCAGCAGGGGGACAGGGGGACCCCGAGGTCAGCCCCAGCATTTT	CASRGTGGPRGQPQHF	TRBV2	TRBJ1-5	.	TRBD1
TGTGCCAGCAGCGGCTTACGGGGGCGAGGAGAGCAGTTCTTC	CASSGLRGRGEQFF	TRBV7-2	TRBJ2-1	many	.
TGCAGTGCTAGATACAGCGGGGGGGCTTCCTACGAGCAGTACTTC	CSARYSGGASYEQYF	TRBV20-1	TRBJ2-7	.	TRBD2
TGCAGCGTTGAACGGGGCGGGGGGGCCCAAGATACGCAGTATTTT	CSVERGGGAQDTQYF	TRBV29-1	TRBJ2-3	few	TRBD2
TGTGCCAGCGCACAGGGCCCTAGCACAGATACGCAGTATTTT	CASAQGPSTDTQYF	TRBV27	TRBJ2-3	few	.
TGTGCCAGCAGCCTTACCCCTCCCGGGGGGGGCACAGATACGCAGTATTTT	CASSLTPPGGGTDTQYF	TRBV7-2	TRBJ2-3	few	TRBD2
TGTGCCAGCAGACAAGGTCCTAGCGCGTTCTACAATGAGCAGTTCTTC	CASRQGPSAFYNEQFF	TRBV14	TRBJ2-1	few	.
TGCAGTGCTAGAGTTCGCCAGGACTATCTAAAAAACATTCAGTACTTC	CSARVRQDYLKNIQYF	TRBV20-1	TRBJ2-4	few	.
TGTGCCAGCCTGGGGTTGGAGACCCAGTACTTC	CASLGLETQYF	TRBV7-2	TRBJ2-5	.	.
TGCGCCAGCATCCCGGGGGGGGGCACAGATACGCAGTATTTT	CASIPGGGTDTQYF	TRBV10-2	TRBJ2-3	many	TRBD2
TGCGCCAGCAGCCAAGATGGGAGGGAGCTGTTTTTT	CASSQDGRELFF	TRBV4-1	TRBJ2-2	few	.
TGTGCCAGCAGCTCGTCTCCCCAAGAGACCCAGTACTTC	CASSSSPQETQYF	TRBV7-6	TRBJ2-5	few	.
TGCGCCAGCAGCCAAGTCCCGGGAATCATGAACACTGAAGCTTTCTTT	CASSQVPGIMNTEAFF	TRBV4-3	TRBJ1-1	.	.
TGTGCCATCGGCGGATCGGATTCACCCCTCCACTTT	CAIGGSDSPLHF	TRBV10-3	TRBJ1-6	many	.
TGTGCCAGCAGCTCGACAGAGAACACCGGGGAGCTGTTTTTT	CASSSTENTGELFF	TRBV7-9	TRBJ2-2	few	.
TGTGCCAGCAGCGCGACAGCGTCTGACACTGAAGCTTTCTTT	CASSATASDTEAFF	TRBV7-2	TRBJ1-1	few	.
TGTGCCAGCAGTTATTCCAGGGCCCAAGAGACCCAGTACTTC	CASSYSRAQETQYF	TRBV6-6	TRBJ2-5	few	.
TGTGCCAGCACGGGGGCTCGGGAGACCCAGTACTTC	CASTGARETQYF	TRBV7-9	TRBJ2-5	many	.
TGTGCCAGCAGGACCTGGACAGGGGTCCCAGATACGCAGTATTTT	CASRTWTGVPDTQYF	TRBV27	TRBJ2-3	.	TRBD1
TGTGCCAGCAGCTTAGTCGGGGGGCGGGAAAACATTCAGTACTTC	CASSLVGGRENIQYF	TRBV7-2	TRBJ2-4	.	.
TGCAGTGCTAGAGATCAGGGACGCCTGAACTATGGCTACACCTTC	CSARDQGRLNYGYTF	TRBV20-1	TRBJ1-2	few	.
TGTGCCACCAGCAGAGGGGGCCTGTCGGCGACAGGGGGAGACTATGGCTACACCTTC	CATSRGGLSATGGDYGYTF	TRBV15	TRBJ1-2	.	TRBD1
TGTGCCAGCACCCCAAGGGCGGGTTTAGCCAAAAACATTCAGTACTTC	CASTPRAGLAKNIQYF	TRBV7-9	TRBJ2-4	few	.
TGCGCCAGCAGCCGATCGGGTCTTAGGGGACTAGCGGGCACAGATACGCAGTATTTT	CASSRSGLRGLAGTDTQYF	TRBV5-1	TRBJ2-3	few	TRBD2
TGTGCCAGCAGCTTGGACATCGTGGCTTTCTTT	CASSLDIVAFF	TRBV5-5	TRBJ1-1	.	.
TGCAGCGTTGAAGTCCCAGGGGGCGCGACAGATACGCAGTATTTT	CSVEVPGGATDTQYF	TRBV29-1	TRBJ2-3	.	TRBD1
TGTGCCAGCAGCCACAGGGGAGGTTCGGATACGCAGTATTTT	CASSHRGGSDTQYF	TRBV6-6	TRBJ2-3	.	.
TGCGCCAGCAGCCAAGATCGAACGGAGCAGCCCCAGCATTTT	CASSQDRTEQPQHF	TRBV4-3	TRBJ1-5	.	.
TGTGCCAGCAGCTTTACGGGACACTGGCAATATTTT	CASSFTGHWQYF	TRBV7-2	TRBJ2-3	.	.
TGTGCCAGCAGCCCTCGGCCTGGGACAGATCTATACACCTTC	CASSPRPGTDLYTF	TRBV6-5	TRBJ1-2	.	TRBD1
TGTGCCAGCTACTTAGCCGGAAACACCATATATTTT	CASYLAGNTIYF	TRBV7-9	TRBJ1-3	.	.
TGTGCCAGCAGCCAAGGGGGGAACGATCAGCCCCAGCATTTT	CASSQGGNDQPQHF	TRBV3-1	TRBJ1-5	.	.
TGTGCCAGCAGCGCTTTACGACAGGGGAACACTGAAGCTTTCTTT	CASSALRQGNTEAFF	TRBV5-6	TRBJ1-1	once	TRBD1